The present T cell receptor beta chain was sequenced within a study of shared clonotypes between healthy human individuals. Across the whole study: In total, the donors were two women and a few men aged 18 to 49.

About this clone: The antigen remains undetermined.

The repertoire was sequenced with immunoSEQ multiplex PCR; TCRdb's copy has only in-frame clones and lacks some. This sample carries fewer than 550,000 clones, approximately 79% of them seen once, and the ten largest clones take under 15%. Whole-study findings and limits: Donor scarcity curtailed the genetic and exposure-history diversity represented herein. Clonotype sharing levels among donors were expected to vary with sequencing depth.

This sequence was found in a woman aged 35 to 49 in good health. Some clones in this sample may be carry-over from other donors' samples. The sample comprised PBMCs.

CDR3 nucleotides: TGTGCCAGCAGTTTGAGGACAGGGCTTATGGAGCCCCAGCATTTT. It yields the protein CASSLRTGLMEPQHF. V usage is TRBV28 and J usage is TRBJ1-5; TRBD1 matches 8 bases. Germline CDR1 and CDR2: MDHEN and SYDVKM. The CDR3 totals 15 residues. V shed 3 bases and J 8 bases; nucleotides not matched to a gene: 9.